This passage covers 22 T cell receptor beta chains from one sample sequenced in a study of blood T cell repertoires in COVID-19. Only in-frame clones appear in the TCRdb table, and some are missing; sequencing was by immunoSEQ multiplex PCR. Here the sample spans 350,000 to 400,000 clones, approximately 91% being singletons. Sequencing was done on a sample of PBMCs or T cells enriched from blood (not recorded which). These receptors were taken from a woman between 35 and 50 years old who had been exposed to COVID-19.

V is TRBV7-2 and J is TRBJ2-7; no clear D. The CDR3 length is 13 residues. CDR1 is SGHTA and CDR2 is FQGNSA in the germline V gene. With 0 bases removed from V and 4 bases from J, the gap between germline ends came to 7 bases. The CDR3, as DNA: TGTGCCAGCAGCTTAGCGGGCCCGTACGAGCAGTACTTC. This encodes CASSLAGPYEQYF.

This rearrangement joins TRBV7-9 to TRBJ2-7; TRBD2 matches at 10 bases. Germline CDR1 and CDR2: SEHNR and FQNEAQ (reference sequence). J lost 0 bases, V lost 5 bases, and 4 bases had no gene match. CDR3 size: 15 residues. In DNA, the CDR3 is TGTGCCAGCAGCACTAGCGGGACAAGCTCCTACGAGCAGTACTTC. It encodes CASSTSGTSSYEQYF. The full variable domain, in which reference TRBV7-9 and TRBJ2-7 provide the parts outside the CDR3, is DTGVSQNPRHKITKRGQNVTFRCDPISEHNRLYWYRQTLGQGPEFLTYFQNEAQLEKSRLLSDRFSAERPKGSFSTLEIQRTEQGDSAMYLCASSTSGTSSYEQYFGPGTRLTVT.

The chain recombines TRBV27 with TRBJ1-6; a weak D match, TRBD1 (6 bases). Trimming shortened V by 3 bases and J by 0 bases, and 15 bases separated the two germline ends. CDR3 size: 18 residues. CDR1 is MNHEY and CDR2 is SMNVEV in the germline V gene (reference sequence). The CDR3 is CASSFRDTVSSYNSPLHF. CDR3 DNA sequence: TGTGCCAGCAGTTTCCGGGACACCGTGAGCTCCTATAATTCACCCCTCCACTTT.

This sequence joins TRBV6-5 and TRBJ2-7; D perhaps matches TRBD1 (6 bases). Germline CDR1 reads MNHEY; CDR2 reads SVGAGI. The V end was cut by 0 bases, the J end by 7 bases, with 19 bases between. This CDR3 has 16 residues. DNA of the CDR3: TGTGCCAGCAGTTACTCGAACAGGGTATCCTCGGGGGAGCAGTACTTC. Protein: CASSYSNRVSSGEQYF.

This chain uses TRBV7-9 with TRBJ1-6; D is possibly TRBD1 (6 bases). Trimming pared 3 bases from V and 0 bases from J, leaving 9 bases between. Per germline, CDR1 SEHNR and CDR2 FQNEAQ (reference sequence). The CDR3 loop spans 16 amino acids. CDR3 region: CASSFTGSSYNSPLHF. In nucleotides, the CDR3 is TGTGCCAGCAGCTTTACAGGGAGCTCCTATAATTCACCCCTCCACTTT.

The rearrangement uses TRBV18 and TRBJ1-2, with 7 nucleotides matching TRBD1. The trim removed 3 bases at V and 4 bases at J, leaving 8 bases unmatched. This CDR3 spans 15 amino acids. Germline CDR1 KGHSH, CDR2 LQKENI. The CDR3 loop reads CASSPSLDRAYGYTF. The CDR3 bases are TGTGCCAGCTCACCTTCCCTCGACAGGGCCTATGGCTACACCTTC.

The chain couples TRBV27 to TRBJ1-3, with D perhaps TRBD1 (5 bases). The CDR3 length is 15 residues. V was trimmed by 3 bases and J by 4 bases, leaving 13 bases between them. In germline, CDR1 is MNHEY, CDR2 SMNVEV (reference sequence). CDR3 coding DNA: TGTGCCAGCAGTTTTTCAGGGCGTGGAGGAAACACCATATATTTT. Translating it yields CASSFSGRGGNTIYF.

The genes are TRBV19 and TRBJ2-7; 8 bases line up with TRBD1. The CDR3 runs to 17 residues. V shed 4 bases and J 2 bases; nucleotides not matched to a gene: 13. From germline, CDR1 is LNHDA and CDR2 SQIVND (reference sequence). CDR3 residues: CASSTILRDRRTYEQYF. The DNA of the CDR3 is TGTGCCAGTAGTACTATTCTCCGGGACAGGCGAACCTACGAGCAGTACTTC.

This rearrangement joins TRBV5-1 to TRBJ2-2, with 11 bases matching TRBD2. V shed 5 bases and J 7 bases; nucleotides not matched to a gene: 10. CDR1 is SGHRS and CDR2 is YFSETQ in the germline V gene. This CDR3 region has 16 residues. The CDR3 loop is CASRRALAGADGELFF. As DNA, the CDR3 is TGCGCCAGCAGACGAGCACTAGCGGGAGCGGACGGGGAGCTGTTTTTT.

This chain uses TRBV7-8 with TRBJ2-1; 8 nucleotides line up with TRBD2. J lost 3 bases, V lost 3 bases, and 10 bases had no gene match. The germline V gene has CDR1 SGHVS and CDR2 FQNEAQ. This CDR3 has 17 residues. The CDR3 DNA reads TGTGCCAGCAGCTTGGATGTGGTAGCGGGATTCTACAATGAGCAGTTCTTC. This encodes CASSLDVVAGFYNEQFF.

The J gene is TRBJ1-2, the V gene TRBV11-2; D not certain. V lost 2 bases, J lost 2 bases, and 6 bases lay in between. Germline V CDR1 and CDR2: SGHAT, FQNNGV. The CDR3 runs to 13 residues. The CDR3 DNA follows: TGTGCCAGCAGCTTATATAGAAACTATGGCTACACCTTC. Encoded protein: CASSLYRNYGYTF.

Here the CDR3 DNA reads TGTGCCAGCAGTTTATATCCGAATCAGCCCCAGCATTTT. This codes for CASSLYPNQPQHF. The chain employs TRBV27 and TRBJ1-5, with unresolved D. The CDR3 runs 13 residues. Germline values: CDR1 MNHEY, CDR2 SMNVEV (reference sequence). V lost 1 base, J lost 4 bases, and 5 bases lay in between.

This sequence joins TRBV5-1 and TRBJ2-3; D is perhaps TRBD2 (6 bases). Germline values: CDR1 SGHRS, CDR2 YFSETQ. Trimming removed 4 bases from V and 2 bases from J, with 14 bases in between. CDR3 length: 15 residues. CDR3 coding DNA: TGCGCCAGCAGCCCTGGACTACAAAACACAGATACGCAGTATTTT. This encodes CASSPGLQNTDTQYF.

This chain connects TRBV6-2 or TRBV6-3 to TRBJ1-5; possibly TRBD1 for D (6 bases). The CDR3 has 15 amino acids. Looked up from germline, CDR1 is MNHEY and CDR2 is SVGEGT. The germline V and J ends were trimmed by 6 bases and 2 bases, with 14 bases remaining between them. The CDR3: CASSPNGGGNQPQHF. The CDR3 DNA sequence: TGTGCCAGCAGCCCGAATGGGGGCGGCAATCAGCCCCAGCATTTT.

The CDR3 spells CASTDSLGTGELFF. The CDR3 bases are TGTGCCAGCACCGACAGCCTGGGAACCGGGGAGCTGTTTTTT. The rearrangement links TRBV25-1 to TRBJ2-2, with D possibly being TRBD1 (5 bases). Trimming removed 7 bases from V and 5 bases from J, with 14 bases in between. Germline CDR1 reads MGHDK; CDR2 reads SYGVNS. The CDR3 covers 14 residues.

The chain combines TRBV19 with TRBJ1-1, with D possibly being TRBD1 (5 bases). The CDR3 covers 12 residues. Trimming stripped 6 bases from V and 7 bases from J, with 12 bases between. Germline CDR1 is LNHDA and CDR2 is SQIVND (reference sequence). Here the CDR3 reads CASRERRGEAFF. DNA of the CDR3: TGTGCCAGTAGGGAACGGAGGGGTGAAGCTTTCTTT.

The rearrangement uses TRBV7-3 and TRBJ2-1; 9 bases line up with TRBD2. Germline-derived CDR1 and CDR2 are SGHTA and FQGTGA. V shed 4 bases, J shed 8 bases, and the junction held 6 bases outside the gene matches. The CDR3 contains 14 residues. The CDR3 DNA is TGTGCCAGCAGCTCCGGGACTAGCTGGGATGAGCAGTTCTTC. Amino acids: CASSSGTSWDEQFF.

The chain is built from TRBV12-5 and TRBJ1-2; the match to TRBD1 covers 7 bases. V was pared by 6 bases and J by 8 bases, with 12 bases of the junction left unmatched. This CDR3 is built from 14 residues. The germline CDR1 and CDR2 sequences are LGHNT and FRNRAP. CDR3 loop: CASGRDATGDGYTF. CDR3 sequence (DNA): TGTGCTAGTGGCAGGGATGCCACAGGGGACGGCTACACCTTC.

This chain links TRBV2 with TRBJ2-5, with 8 bases fitting TRBD2. Germline CDR1 is SNHLY and CDR2 is FYNNEI. The junction had 10 bases not matched to a gene; V was cut back by 3 bases and J by 4 bases. The CDR3 extends over 16 amino acids. CDR3: CASSENGGARGETQYF. In DNA, the CDR3 is TGTGCCAGCAGTGAGAACGGGGGGGCGCGGGGAGAGACCCAGTACTTC.

The chain's CDR3 is CASSPYRGGYTF. CDR3 bases: TGTGCCAGCAGCCCCTACAGGGGTGGCTACACCTTC. This sequence joins TRBV5-4 and TRBJ1-2; 7 nucleotides align to TRBD1. CDR3 length equals 12 residues. Germline loops: CDR1 SGHNT, CDR2 YYREEE (reference sequence). The J segment lost 7 bases and the V segment lost 4 bases, leaving 4 bases of the junction unmatched.

The chain joins TRBV24-1 to TRBJ2-6; 10 nucleotides match TRBD1. The CDR3 sequence is 20 residues long. V was pared by 4 bases and J by 0 bases, with 11 bases of the junction left unmatched. Germline V gives CDR1 KGHDR, CDR2 SFDVKD. The CDR3 DNA sequence: TGTGCCACCAGTGACACCTTAGGGACAGGGGACTTCTCTGGGGCCAACGTCCTGACTTTC. As protein: CATSDTLGTGDFSGANVLTF.

In its sample, this clone was seen once. The chain employs TRBV30 and TRBJ1-6; 9 positions match TRBD1. The V segment lost 2 bases and the J segment 5 bases; nucleotides outside the gene matches: 4. CDR1 is GTSNPN, CDR2 SVGIG, per germline (reference sequence). This CDR3 is 15 amino acids long. CDR3 sequence reads: CAWSPRTGDNSPLHF. CDR3 bases: TGTGCCTGGAGTCCCCGGACAGGGGATAATTCACCCCTCCACTTT.